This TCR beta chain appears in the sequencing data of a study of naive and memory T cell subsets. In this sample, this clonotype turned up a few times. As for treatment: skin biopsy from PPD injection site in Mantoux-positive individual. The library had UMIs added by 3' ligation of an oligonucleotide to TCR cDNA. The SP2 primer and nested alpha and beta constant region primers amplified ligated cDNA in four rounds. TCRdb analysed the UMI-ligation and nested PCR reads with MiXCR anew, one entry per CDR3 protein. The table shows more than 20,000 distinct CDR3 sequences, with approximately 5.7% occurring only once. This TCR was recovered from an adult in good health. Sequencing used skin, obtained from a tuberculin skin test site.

This chain's CDR3 is CASSFFGSPLHF. The CDR3 DNA reads as TGTGCCAGCAGCTTCTTTGGGTCACCCCTCCACTTT. This chain joins TRBV11-2 and TRBJ1-6; D call uncertain. CDR1 and CDR2 (germline): SGHAT, FQNNGV. The V gene lost 3 bases and the J gene lost 10 bases, with 7 bases spanning the gap. The CDR3 runs 12 residues.